The rows below give T cell receptor beta chains drawn from one sample of a study of early T cells in non-severe SARS-CoV-2 infection. Each CDR3 protein is one row after TCRdb ran MiXCR on the 5' RACE reads. This table holds about 120,000 distinct CDR3 sequences, 10% to 15% found once. Sequencing used whole blood, obtained at baseline. These receptors all come from an adult who was a healthcare worker with PCR-confirmed SARS-CoV-2 infection or an uninfected control (not recorded which). Both conserved end residues are part of each CDR3. D genes are given only for firm matches. Clone sizes are given selectively: once, few, many, or a class where the clone is expanded.

>few|TRBJ2-3|TRBD1|TRBV7-8
TGTGCCAGCAGCTTAGTCATTCAAATCCAGGGGGCAGATACGCAGTATTTT
CASSLVIQIQGADTQYF
>-|TRBJ2-7|-|TRBV5-1
TGCGCCAGCAGAGAAGGTGGCCACGAGCAGTACTTC
CASREGGHEQYF
>few|TRBJ1-2|TRBD1|TRBV5-4
TGTGCCAGCACCACCGGACAGGGGAACTATGGCTACACCTTC
CASTTGQGNYGYTF
>few|TRBJ2-7|-|TRBV24-1
TGTGCCACCTCTAGCGAGAAAACCTACGAGCAGTACTTC
CATSSEKTYEQYF
>many|TRBJ2-7|-|TRBV12-3/TRBV12-4
TGTGCCAGCAGTTTAACTACCCCCAGCTCCTACGAGCAGTACTTC
CASSLTTPSSYEQYF
>-|TRBJ2-1|-|TRBV24-1
TGTGCCACCAGTGACTTTAATGAGCAGTTCTTC
CATSDFNEQFF
>few|TRBJ2-3|TRBD2|TRBV2
TGTGCCACCCATGTTGGCGGGGGAACCACAGATACGCAGTATTTT
CATHVGGGTTDTQYF
>-|TRBJ1-5|-|TRBV19
TGTGCCAGTAGTAAAACAGGGAAAAATCAGCCCCAGCATTTT
CASSKTGKNQPQHF
>-|TRBJ2-3|TRBD2|TRBV19
TGTGCCAGTAGATCCTGGACTAGCGGGTACACAGATACGCAGTATTTT
CASRSWTSGYTDTQYF
>many|TRBJ1-1|-|TRBV20-1
TGCAGTGCTAGAGATCAAATCGTGGGGCGCGCTGAAGCTTTCTTT
CSARDQIVGRAEAFF
>-|TRBJ2-2|-|TRBV28
TGTGCCAGCAACGTACAGGGGAACACCGGGGAGCTGTTTTTT
CASNVQGNTGELFF
>few|TRBJ1-1|-|TRBV5-1
TGCGCCAGCAGCCAGCCGGGGCGTAGGAATGAGGCTTTCTTT
CASSQPGRRNEAFF
>many|TRBJ1-4|-|TRBV12-5
TGTGCTAGTGGTTTGGTCCTCCCGGCCTCCACCTTTGAAAAACTGTTTTTT
CASGLVLPASTFEKLFF
>-|TRBJ1-2|TRBD1|TRBV6-2/TRBV6-3
TGTGCCAGCAGTTCCGACAGGGGGCTTGCCTATGGCTACACCTTC
CASSSDRGLAYGYTF
>few|TRBJ2-1|TRBD1|TRBV12-3/TRBV12-4
TGTGCCAGCAGTCGGACCGGACAGGGAACCTACAATGAGCAGTTCTTC
CASSRTGQGTYNEQFF
>-|TRBJ1-4|-|TRBV6-5
TGTGCCAGCAGTTACTCAGGGGGGGCTGAAAAACTGTTTTTT
CASSYSGGAEKLFF
>-|TRBJ1-5|TRBD1|TRBV15
TGTGCCACCAGCAGGCCCGACAGGGCGAATCAGCCCCAGCATTTT
CATSRPDRANQPQHF
>-|TRBJ2-7|-|TRBV7-2
TGTGCCAGCACCCCTGGCCCTAGCGTCGCCTACGAGCAGTACTTC
CASTPGPSVAYEQYF
>few|TRBJ2-5|-|TRBV20-1
TGCAGTGCCCCCAGGCCGGGGGAAGAGACCCAGTACTTC
CSAPRPGEETQYF
>-|TRBJ1-2|-|TRBV7-2
TGTGCCAGCAGCTTAAATACAGTATCAGGCTACACCTTC
CASSLNTVSGYTF
>-|TRBJ2-1|-|TRBV10-1
TGCGCCAGCAGTGAGTCGACTAAGGGGCACAATGAGCAGTTCTTC
CASSESTKGHNEQFF
>few|TRBJ2-7|TRBD1|TRBV7-9
TGTGCCAGCAGCCACCGCGAAGGGGGCCACGAGCAGTACTTC
CASSHREGGHEQYF
>few|TRBJ2-7|TRBD1|TRBV2
TGTGCCAGCCTCGTGGGACAGGGCCCCTACGAGCAGTACTTC
CASLVGQGPYEQYF
>few|TRBJ1-1|-|TRBV12-3/TRBV12-4
TGTGCCAGCAGTTTAAACCCGAACACTGAAGCTTTCTTT
CASSLNPNTEAFF
>many|TRBJ2-3|-|TRBV29-1
TGCAGCGTGGAGGGGGCGGACCACGCAGATACGCAGTATTTT
CSVEGADHADTQYF
>-|TRBJ2-3|TRBD2|TRBV7-3
TGTGCCAGCAGCTTATCAAGCGGGGGGGGCACAGATACGCAGTATTTT
CASSLSSGGGTDTQYF
>few|TRBJ2-3|-|TRBV9
TGTGCCAGCAGTCAGTGGACCAGCACAGATACGCAGTATTTT
CASSQWTSTDTQYF